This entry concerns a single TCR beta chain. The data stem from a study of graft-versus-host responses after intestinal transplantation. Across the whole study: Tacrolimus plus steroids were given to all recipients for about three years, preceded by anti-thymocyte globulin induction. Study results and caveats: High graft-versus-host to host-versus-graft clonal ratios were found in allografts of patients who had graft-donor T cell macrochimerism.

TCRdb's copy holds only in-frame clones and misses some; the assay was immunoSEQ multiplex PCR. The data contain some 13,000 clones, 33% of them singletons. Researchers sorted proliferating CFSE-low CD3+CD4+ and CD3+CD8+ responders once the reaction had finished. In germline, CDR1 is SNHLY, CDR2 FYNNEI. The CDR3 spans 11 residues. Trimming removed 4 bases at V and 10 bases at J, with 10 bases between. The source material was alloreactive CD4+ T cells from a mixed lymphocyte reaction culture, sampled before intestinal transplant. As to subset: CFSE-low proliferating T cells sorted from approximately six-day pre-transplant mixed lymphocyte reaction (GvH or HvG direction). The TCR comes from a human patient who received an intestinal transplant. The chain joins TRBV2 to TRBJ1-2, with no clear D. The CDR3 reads CASSGGFDYTF. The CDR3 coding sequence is TGTGCCAGCAGTGGAGGGTTTGACTACACCTTC.